These 15 T cell receptor beta chains were sequenced from one sample in a study of T cells in Graves' hyperthyroidism and ophthalmopathy. Researchers took RNA transcripts and amplified the TCR beta CDR3 regions from them. The HTBI primer set drove a first-round RT-PCR of the TCR CDR3. Using its own MiXCR run on the multiplex PCR reads, TCRdb lists one record per CDR3 protein. The data show fewer than 900,000 distinct CDR3 sequences, roughly 17% seen once. Sequenced material: blood. These receptors were obtained from a man aged 18 to 29 with Graves' hyperthyroidism.

This chain uses TRBV18 with TRBJ2-1; 9 bases map to TRBD2. Losses at the gene ends were 0 bases for V and 2 bases for J; bases not matched to a gene: 8. CDR3 size: 18 residues. Germline CDR1 and CDR2: KGHSH and LQKENI. The CDR3 loop is CASSPPGPRTSAYNEQFF. The DNA of the CDR3 is TGTGCCAGCTCACCACCTGGCCCGAGGACTAGCGCCTACAATGAGCAGTTCTTC.

This clonotype was observed many times. The genes are TRBV6-2 or TRBV6-3 and TRBJ1-2; tentative D call: TRBD1 (6 bases). V gave up 4 bases and J gave up 3 bases, with 6 bases separating them. The germline gives CDR1 MNHEY, CDR2 SVGEGT. The CDR3 has 12 residues. The CDR3 DNA is TGTGCCAGCAGTTGGACAGACTATGGCTACACCTTC. Encoded protein: CASSWTDYGYTF.

The rearrangement uses TRBV28 and TRBJ2-2; the match to TRBD2 covers 8 bases. Germline CDR1 is MDHEN and CDR2 is SYDVKM. The CDR3 covers 15 residues. Trimming at V came to 6 bases and at J to 5 bases, leaving 8 bases not matched to a gene. The CDR3 sequence is CASRSLGRATGELFF. The DNA of the CDR3 is TGTGCCAGCAGGTCACTCGGGAGGGCTACCGGGGAGCTGTTTTTT.

This clonotype came up many times. The rearrangement joins TRBV3-1 to TRBJ2-2; 10 bases align to TRBD2. V was pared by 3 bases and J by 3 bases, with 7 bases of the junction left unmatched. CDR3 length equals 17 residues. Germline assignment: CDR1 LGHDT and CDR2 YNNKEL (reference sequence). The CDR3 nucleotides read TGTGCCAGCAGCCACGGGGTAGCGGGAGGACACACCGGGGAGCTGTTTTTT. Its protein product is CASSHGVAGGHTGELFF.

J is TRBJ1-3 and V is TRBV11-3; a weak D match, TRBD1 (5 bases). Germline V gives CDR1 SGHNT, CDR2 YENEEA. Between the trimmed V and J ends, which lost 5 bases and 1 base, there was a span of 9 bases. CDR3 length: 14 amino acids. The CDR3 DNA reads TGTGCCAGCAGCCGGGCAGGGTCTGGAAACACCATATATTTT. Its protein product is CASSRAGSGNTIYF.

V usage is TRBV29-1 and J usage is TRBJ2-7; the D is unclear. Per germline, CDR1 SQVTM and CDR2 ANQGSEA. Trimming cost V 7 bases and J 4 bases, with 23 bases left between them. The CDR3 loop spans 15 amino acids. In DNA form, the CDR3 reads TGCAGCGACCGGATTGAGAAGACAAACCCATACGAGCAGTACTTC. Protein product: CSDRIEKTNPYEQYF.

The rearrangement joins TRBV4-1 to TRBJ1-1, with 9 bases fitting TRBD1. Unmatched junction bases numbered 10, after V lost 4 bases and J lost 1 base. This CDR3 has 17 residues. Germline V gene data show CDR1 as MGHRA and CDR2 as YSYEKL. CDR3 in amino acids: CASSLVPGQGPNTEAFF. CDR3 sequence (DNA): TGCGCCAGCAGCCTAGTCCCGGGACAGGGACCGAACACTGAAGCTTTCTTT.

The V call is TRBV28, the J call TRBJ1-6, with 7 nucleotides matching TRBD1. Per the germline V gene, CDR1 is MDHEN and CDR2 is SYDVKM. Germline trimming cut 6 bases from V and 5 bases from J; bases unmatched to any gene: 4. The CDR3 is made up of 14 amino acids. In DNA, the CDR3 is TGTGCCAGCAGGGCGGGACAGCATAATTCACCCCTCCACTTT. It translates to CASRAGQHNSPLHF.

This chain joins TRBV3-1 and TRBJ2-5; 7 positions match TRBD1. The CDR3 consists of 15 residues. Germline V gene sequence: CDR1 LGHDT, CDR2 YNNKEL (reference sequence). After removal of 1 base from V and 5 bases from J, the junction contained 7 bases not matched to a gene. CDR3 in DNA: TGTGCCAGCAGCCAAGGGGGACAGAATGCGGAGACCCAGTACTTC. Translation gives CASSQGGQNAETQYF.

For this clonotype: The junction and the germline gene differ at one end; a read error may be behind it. The chain joins TRBV19 to TRBJ2-6; D is perhaps TRBD1 (5 bases). Germline V gene lookup returns CDR1 LNHDA and CDR2 SQIVND (reference sequence). This CDR3 spans 17 amino acids. The CDR3 sequence: CASSRLGRGSGANVLIF. The CDR3, as DNA: TGTGCCAGTAGTCGGCTGGGGCGAGGCTCTGGGGCCAACGTCCTGATTTTC.

There are many counts of this clonotype. The chain couples TRBV27 to TRBJ2-5, with D uncertain. Germline lookup yields CDR1 MNHEY and CDR2 SMNVEV (reference sequence). V lost 6 bases and J lost 4, with 9 bases in between. This CDR3 spans 12 amino acids. CDR3 nucleotides: TGTGCCAGCAGCGGGCCCGGAGAGACCCAGTACTTC. Its protein product is CASSGPGETQYF.

The chain employs TRBV6-1 and TRBJ2-7; TRBD2 matches at 11 bases. The CDR3 extends over 15 amino acids. The trim removed 7 bases at V and 3 bases at J, leaving 8 bases unmatched. CDR1 MNHNS and CDR2 SASEGT come from the germline V gene. The CDR3 nucleotides are TGTGCCAGCACCTTACTAGCGGGAGAGCTCTACGAGCAGTACTTC. Amino acids: CASTLLAGELYEQYF.

This clonotype was recorded once. This chain uses TRBV12-3 or TRBV12-4 with TRBJ2-3; 13 nucleotides agree with TRBD2. The V segment lost 5 bases and the J segment 4 bases; nucleotides outside the gene matches: 9. The CDR3 runs to 17 residues. The CDR3 DNA is TGTGCCAGCAGTGGCACCACTAGCGGGAGGGGTCCAGATACGCAGTATTTT. Translating gives CASSGTTSGRGPDTQYF.

This clonotype showed up many times. The chain couples TRBV11-1 to TRBJ2-1; TRBD2 aligns across 10 bases. Germline V CDR1 and CDR2: SGHAT, FQDESV (reference sequence). V lost 4 bases to trimming and J lost 8 bases; unmatched junction nucleotides: 8. CDR3 length: 15 amino acids. As DNA, the CDR3 is TGTGCCAGCAGCTCGGGGCTAGCGGGAGTTTATGAGCAGTTCTTC. Amino acids: CASSSGLAGVYEQFF.

This rearrangement joins TRBV20-1 to TRBJ1-3; D unresolved. CDR1 DFQATT and CDR2 SNEGSKA come from the germline V gene (reference sequence). The germline V and J ends were trimmed by 5 bases and 0 bases, with 11 bases remaining between them. The CDR3 is made up of 14 amino acids. The CDR3: CSAPDWSSGNTIYF. The CDR3 DNA reads TGCAGTGCTCCCGACTGGAGCTCTGGAAACACCATATATTTT.